The 29 T cell receptor beta chains below all came from one sample that was sequenced in a study of cytomegalovirus exposure and HLA in healthy donors. A multiplex PCR was run with 60 Vbeta primers and 13 Jbeta primers. Some clones are missing from TCRdb's copy, which holds only in-frame ones; the method was immunoSEQ multiplex PCR. The sample yields fewer than 75,000 clones, 60% to 85% seen once. Specimen: PBMCs. The source of these receptors is a man between 65 and 80 years old in good health and CMV-seronegative.

This clone was recorded a few times. V gene TRBV7-2 combines with J gene TRBJ2-2; TRBD2 matches 7 bases. Trimming at V came to 3 bases and at J to 4 bases, leaving 5 bases not matched to a gene. CDR1 is SGHTA and CDR2 is FQGNSA in the germline V gene. The CDR3 runs to 15 residues. The CDR3 loop reads CASSLGGSGTGELFF. As DNA, the CDR3 is TGTGCCAGCAGCTTGGGCGGGAGCGGCACCGGGGAGCTGTTTTTT.

V usage is TRBV4-3 and J usage is TRBJ1-4; 8 bases fit TRBD1. This CDR3 has 15 residues. J lost 3 bases, V lost 4 bases, and 4 bases had no gene match. Germline V gene data show CDR1 as LGHNA and CDR2 as YSLEER. The CDR3 bases are TGCGCCAGCAGCCCTCAGGGGGCTCCTAATGAAAAACTGTTTTTT. Residues: CASSPQGAPNEKLFF.

The chain recombines TRBV30 with TRBJ2-3, with 7 bases that match TRBD2. Germline values: CDR1 GTSNPN, CDR2 SVGIG (reference sequence). V lost 4 bases and J lost 1; bases outside the gene matches: 2. This CDR3 spans 13 amino acids. CDR3 protein: CAWKRGGTDTQYF. The CDR3 DNA reads TGTGCCTGGAAGCGGGGAGGCACAGATACGCAGTATTTT.

The J gene is TRBJ1-1, the V gene TRBV6-1, with 7 bases identical to TRBD1. This CDR3 has 14 amino acids. The V gene's germline CDR1 is MNHNS and CDR2 SASEGT. Trimming cost V 2 bases and J 4 bases; bases outside gene matches: 4. CDR3 coding DNA: TGTGCCAGCAGTGAAACAGGGGCGGGCACTGAAGCTTTCTTT. It yields the protein CASSETGAGTEAFF.

This clone was counted at least ten times. The chain combines TRBV7-9 with TRBJ1-1; 7 nucleotides line up with TRBD1. Germline V gene sequence: CDR1 SEHNR, CDR2 FQNEAQ (reference sequence). J gave up 0 bases and V 1 base, and 2 bases lay outside the gene matches. The CDR3 sequence is 15 residues long. CDR3 amino acids: CASSLGTGVNTEAFF. The CDR3 DNA reads TGTGCCAGCAGCTTAGGAACAGGGGTGAACACTGAAGCTTTCTTT.

The CDR3 is CASRDVGTGNEKLFF. CDR3 in DNA: TGCGCCAGCAGAGACGTAGGGACAGGAAATGAAAAACTGTTTTTT. V gene TRBV4-1 combines with J gene TRBJ1-4; TRBD1 agrees at 8 bases. CDR3 size: 15 residues. Germline assignment: CDR1 MGHRA and CDR2 YSYEKL. The J segment lost 5 bases and the V segment lost 6 bases, leaving 8 bases of the junction unmatched.

The chain combines TRBV15 with TRBJ2-2, with D possibly TRBD2 on 5 matching bases. This CDR3 comprises 14 residues. Between the trimmed V and J ends, which lost 5 bases and 5 bases, there was a span of 12 bases. CDR1 and CDR2 (germline): LNHNV, YYDKDF (reference sequence). The CDR3 sequence: CATSVLRGTGELFF. The DNA for the CDR3 is TGTGCCACCAGCGTCCTTAGAGGGACCGGGGAGCTGTTTTTT.

The gene calls are TRBV28 and TRBJ1-1; weak D call: TRBD1 (5 bases). The V end was cut by 6 bases, the J end by 4 bases, with 15 bases between. Germline V gives CDR1 MDHEN, CDR2 SYDVKM. The CDR3 runs to 14 residues. CDR3 protein: CASSSGGVSTEAFF. The CDR3 DNA sequence: TGTGCCAGCAGCTCGGGGGGGGTGAGCACTGAAGCTTTCTTT. The full variable domain, rest sourced from reference TRBV28 and TRBJ1-1, is DVKVTQSSRYLVKRTGEKVFLECVQDMDHENMFWYRQDPGLGLRLIYFSYDVKMKEKGDIPEGYSVSREKKERFSLILESASTNQTSMYLCASSSGGVSTEAFFGQGTRLTVV.

The J gene is TRBJ2-6, the V gene TRBV28; unclear D gene. This CDR3 is built from 17 residues. Germline V gene sequence: CDR1 MDHEN, CDR2 SYDVKM. The ends were cut back, 4 bases at V and 1 base at J, with 14 bases in the middle. In nucleotides, the CDR3 is TGTGCCAGCAGTTCCCCTATGGGCCGGTCTGGGGCCAACGTCCTGACTTTC. It translates to CASSSPMGRSGANVLTF.

V usage is TRBV9 and J usage is TRBJ1-6; D remains unclear. Deletions cut 4 bases from V and 9 bases from J, with 20 bases between. Germline V gene lookup returns CDR1 SGDLS and CDR2 YYNGEE. The CDR3 length is 16 residues. The CDR3, as DNA: TGTGCCAGCAGCCAACGAGGATCTGGGTCGGGTTCACCCCTCCACTTT. Translated, it gives CASSQRGSGSGSPLHF.

The rearrangement joins TRBV7-2 to TRBJ2-1; the match to TRBD2 covers 11 bases. Trimming cost V 10 bases and J 6 bases; bases outside gene matches: 8. The germline gives CDR1 SGHTA, CDR2 FQGNSA. The CDR3 spans 14 residues. The CDR3 sequence is CATTPSGGFNEQFF. CDR3 nucleotides: TGTGCCACCACCCCTAGCGGGGGGTTCAATGAGCAGTTCTTC.

This clone was observed a few times. The chain is built from TRBV5-1 and TRBJ2-7; D might be TRBD2 (7 bases). Germline assignment: CDR1 SGHRS and CDR2 YFSETQ. V shed 1 base and J shed 6 bases, with 20 bases lying between them. The CDR3 loop spans 16 amino acids. The CDR3 DNA follows: TGCGCCAGCAGCTTGTCGCTGGGGGGGGCGCGGGGCGAGCAGTACTTC. Translation gives CASSLSLGGARGEQYF.

In the case of this clone: The junction differs from germline at one of its ends, possibly a read error. This rearrangement joins TRBV7-9 to TRBJ1-1, with D perhaps TRBD1 (6 bases). The V gene's germline CDR1 is SEHNR and CDR2 FQNEAQ (reference sequence). The CDR3 spans 15 residues. The CDR3 here is CSSSLGGGLNTEAFF. CDR3 in DNA: TGTTCCAGCAGCTTAGGGGGGGGATTGAACACTGAAGCTTTCTTT.

This chain connects TRBV30 to TRBJ2-7; the D gene is possibly TRBD2 (6 bases). Germline V gives CDR1 GTSNPN, CDR2 SVGIG (reference sequence). The CDR3 is 12 amino acids. The ends were cut back, 4 bases at V and 4 bases at J, with 11 bases in the middle. This CDR3 is CAWNGGGYEQYF. For the CDR3, the DNA is TGTGCCTGGAACGGGGGAGGTTACGAGCAGTACTTC.

The chain links TRBV7-2 to TRBJ2-2; D is unresolved. This CDR3 contains 16 residues. The V end lost 0 bases, the J end lost 0 bases, and 8 bases lay between the germline ends. Germline assignment: CDR1 SGHTA and CDR2 FQGNSA. CDR3 in amino acids: CASSLARHTNTGELFF. CDR3 nucleotides: TGTGCCAGCAGCTTAGCGCGGCATACGAACACCGGGGAGCTGTTTTTT.

The chain recombines TRBV7-8 with TRBJ1-4, with a tentative D call TRBD1 (6 bases). This CDR3 contains 12 residues. Germline CDR1 reads SGHVS; CDR2 reads FQNEAQ. The V gene lost 5 bases and the J gene lost 13 bases, with 14 bases spanning the gap. CDR3 amino acids: CASSADSSSLFF. CDR3 nucleotide sequence: TGTGCCAGCAGCGCGGACAGTAGCTCACTGTTTTTT.

In the case of this clone: Additional DNA sequences in this sample encode the identical CDR3. This sequence joins TRBV7-2 and TRBJ2-5, with 13 bases aligning to TRBD2. The germline CDR1 and CDR2 sequences are SGHTA and FQGNSA. This CDR3 spans 15 amino acids. The J segment lost 4 bases and the V segment lost 5 bases, leaving 4 bases of the junction unmatched. The CDR3 loop reads CASSLGLAGAETQYF. Written as DNA, the CDR3 is TGTGCCAGCAGCCTTGGACTAGCGGGAGCAGAGACCCAGTACTTC.

The V and J genes are TRBV28 and TRBJ2-7, with D possibly TRBD1 on 6 matching bases. The V gene lost 6 bases and the J gene lost 5 bases, with 14 bases spanning the gap. The length of the CDR3 is 13 residues. The germline V gene has CDR1 MDHEN and CDR2 SYDVKM. The CDR3 DNA follows: TGTGCCAGCAGGGGGCCTTGGACAGACGAGCAGTACTTC. Residues: CASRGPWTDEQYF.

This clone appeared a few times. The rearrangement uses TRBV6-1 and TRBJ2-1, with D hard to call. This CDR3 spans 15 amino acids. Germline V gives CDR1 MNHNS, CDR2 SASEGT. V lost 7 bases and J lost 0, with 13 bases in between. The CDR3, as DNA: TGTGCCAGCAAGGTTACCCCGGGCTCCTACAATGAGCAGTTCTTC. This translates into CASKVTPGSYNEQFF.

V gene TRBV7-2 combines with J gene TRBJ2-1, with 9 bases fitting TRBD1. V lost 6 bases to trimming and J lost 1 base; unmatched junction nucleotides: 4. The CDR3 runs to 15 residues. Germline CDR1 SGHTA, CDR2 FQGNSA. This chain's CDR3 is CASSSGQGSYNEQFF. DNA for the CDR3: TGTGCCAGCAGTTCCGGACAGGGGTCCTACAATGAGCAGTTCTTC. The whole variable domain, remainder taken from reference TRBV7-2 and TRBJ2-1, is GAGVSQSPSNKVTEKGKDVELRCDPISGHTALYWYRQSLGQGLEFLIYFQGNSAPDKSGLPSDRFSAERTGGSVSTLTIQRTQQEDSAVYLCASSSGQGSYNEQFFGPGTRLTVL.

This rearrangement joins TRBV5-1 to TRBJ1-6; 9 bases agree with TRBD1. Germline CDR1 and CDR2: SGHRS and YFSETQ. This CDR3 has 14 residues. J was trimmed by 10 bases and V by 3 bases; bases with no gene match: 5. CDR3 nucleotides: TGCGCCAGCAGCTCGGGACAGGGCGGCTCACCCCTCCACTTT. Its translation is CASSSGQGGSPLHF.

The V and J genes are TRBV5-1 and TRBJ2-3; weak D call: TRBD2 (5 bases). The CDR3 length is 15 residues. Trimming took off 0 bases at V and 2 bases at J, with 10 bases between the two ends. Germline lookup yields CDR1 SGHRS and CDR2 YFSETQ. CDR3 coding DNA: TGCGCCAGCAGCTTGGCTAGCACGGTCACAGATACGCAGTATTTT. Amino acids: CASSLASTVTDTQYF.

The V and J genes are TRBV30 and TRBJ2-2, with D possibly matching TRBD1 (6 bases). Trimming shortened V by 4 bases and J by 4 bases, and 16 bases separated the two germline ends. Germline V gene data show CDR1 as GTSNPN and CDR2 as SVGIG (reference sequence). The CDR3 covers 15 residues. In DNA, the CDR3 is TGTGCCTGGAAGGTTCAGGGGTTCACCACCGGGGAGCTGTTTTTT. Its translation is CAWKVQGFTTGELFF.

The rearrangement uses TRBV6-1 and TRBJ2-5; TRBD1 matches at 7 bases. The CDR3 covers 15 residues. The junction had 8 bases not matched to a gene; V was cut back by 4 bases and J by 3 bases. CDR1 and CDR2 from the germline V gene are MNHNS and SASEGT. Here the CDR3 reads CASSGRQGPKETQYF. CDR3 in DNA: TGTGCCAGCAGTGGCAGACAGGGACCGAAAGAGACCCAGTACTTC.

CDR3 bases: TGTGCCAGCAGCTCCGGACCGGCGGGGACTGAAGCTTTCTTT. Protein sequence: CASSSGPAGTEAFF. The chain joins TRBV7-6 to TRBJ1-1; the D is unclear. This CDR3 region has 14 residues. Germline loops: CDR1 SGHVS, CDR2 FNYEAQ. V lost 4 bases to trimming and J lost 5 bases, with 14 bases between them.

The count of this clone is one. The chain uses TRBV7-2 and TRBJ2-5; the match to TRBD2 covers 7 bases. Germline V lookup: CDR1 SGHTA, CDR2 FQGNSA. With V trimmed by 2 bases and J by 0 bases, 6 bases remained unmatched. The CDR3 loop spans 16 amino acids. The CDR3 DNA reads TGTGCCAGCAGCTTAATGCTAGCGGCCAACCAAGAGACCCAGTACTTC. Encoded protein: CASSLMLAANQETQYF.

The chain combines TRBV7-8 with TRBJ2-2; D might be TRBD2 (5 bases). Germline V gene data show CDR1 as SGHVS and CDR2 as FQNEAQ. V shed 1 base and J shed 5 bases, with 5 bases lying between them. There are 13 residues in the CDR3. The CDR3 reads CASSLVATGELFF. In nucleotides, the CDR3 is TGTGCCAGCAGCTTAGTAGCGACCGGGGAGCTGTTTTTT. Filled out from reference TRBV7-8 and TRBJ2-2, the complete variable domain reads GAGVSQSPRYKVAKRGQDVALRCDPISGHVSLFWYQQALGQGPEFLTYFQNEAQLDKSGLPSDRFFAERPEGSVSTLKIQRTQQEDSAVYLCASSLVATGELFFGEGSRLTVL.

This sequence joins TRBV18 and TRBJ2-7; TRBD2 might be the D (6 bases). Germline V gives CDR1 KGHSH, CDR2 LQKENI. The CDR3 totals 15 residues. The ends were cut back, 2 bases at V and 6 bases at J, with 17 bases in the middle. CDR3 DNA: TGTGCCAGCTCACCAAAGAGCGGGTTGGATCTCGAGCAGTACTTC. Translated: CASSPKSGLDLEQYF.

On this clone itself: The identical CDR3 is also encoded by other nucleotide sequences in the sample. The chain combines TRBV6-5 with TRBJ2-7; 9 bases are shared with TRBD1. The germline CDR1 and CDR2 sequences are MNHEY and SVGAGI. This CDR3 is built from 15 residues. Trimming removed 0 bases from V and 3 bases from J; junction bases left unmatched: 3. This chain's CDR3 is CASSYSWGQGYEQYF. CDR3 in DNA: TGTGCCAGCAGTTACTCGTGGGGACAGGGCTACGAGCAGTACTTC.